These T cell receptor beta chains were read from a single sample in a study of cytomegalovirus exposure and HLA in healthy donors. The protocol was immunoSEQ multiplex PCR, while the TCRdb copy is restricted to in-frame clones and leaves out a portion. The repertoire consists of approximately 150,000 clones, with approximately 80% occurring once and the leading ten covering around 3.5%. The sample consisted of PBMCs. The receptors stem from a man aged 25 to 45 in good health and CMV-seropositive. The CDR3 runs from the conserved cysteine through the conserved F or W. Each record gives: V gene, clone size, J gene, D gene, CDR3 protein, CDR3 DNA. The D gene is left open where the match is weak. Rows may omit the clone size; those that give it use once, few, many or a size class.

V gene: TRBV15
clone size: few
J gene: TRBJ2-3
D gene: -
CDR3 protein: CATSQGVTDTQYF
CDR3 DNA: TGTGCCACCAGTCAAGGGGTGACAGATACGCAGTATTTT

V gene: TRBV7-7
clone size: once
J gene: TRBJ2-3
D gene: -
CDR3 protein: CASSSKLNSVDTQYF
CDR3 DNA: TGTGCCAGCAGCTCCAAACTGAACTCTGTCGATACGCAGTATTTT

V gene: TRBV27
clone size: once
J gene: TRBJ2-7
D gene: -
CDR3 protein: CASKPVALDEQYF
CDR3 DNA: TGTGCCAGCAAACCTGTAGCCCTCGACGAGCAGTACTTC

V gene: TRBV2
clone size: once
J gene: TRBJ2-7
D gene: -
CDR3 protein: CASSGLRGHYEQYF
CDR3 DNA: TGTGCCAGCAGTGGCCTGCGGGGGCACTACGAGCAGTACTTC

V gene: TRBV7-9
clone size: few
J gene: TRBJ1-6
D gene: TRBD1
CDR3 protein: CASSLGQDNSPLHF
CDR3 DNA: TGTGCCAGCAGCCTGGGACAGGATAATTCACCCCTCCACTTT

V gene: TRBV21-1
clone size: -
J gene: TRBJ1-5
D gene: -
CDR3 protein: CASSNQQHGEHQPQHF
CDR3 DNA: TGTGCCAGCAGCAACCAACAGCATGGGGAGCATCAGCCCCAGCATTTT

V gene: TRBV9
clone size: few
J gene: TRBJ1-1
D gene: TRBD1
CDR3 protein: CASSDAWDSSPEAFF
CDR3 DNA: TGTGCCAGCAGCGATGCGTGGGACAGCTCCCCTGAAGCTTTCTTT

V gene: TRBV13
clone size: -
J gene: TRBJ2-7
D gene: TRBD1
CDR3 protein: CASSFGQGISSYEQYF
CDR3 DNA: TGTGCCAGCAGCTTTGGACAGGGGATATCCTCCTACGAGCAGTACTTC

V gene: TRBV9
clone size: -
J gene: TRBJ1-2
D gene: TRBD1
CDR3 protein: CASSEVGQGGGYTF
CDR3 DNA: TGTGCCAGCAGCGAGGTGGGACAGGGAGGTGGCTACACCTTC

V gene: TRBV7-2
clone size: -
J gene: TRBJ2-3
D gene: -
CDR3 protein: CASSPDGTDTQYF
CDR3 DNA: TGTGCCAGCAGCCCAGACGGGACAGATACGCAGTATTTT

V gene: TRBV6-5
clone size: -
J gene: TRBJ2-7
D gene: TRBD2
CDR3 protein: CASSYSTSGHTYEQYF
CDR3 DNA: TGTGCCAGCAGTTACTCTACTAGCGGGCACACCTACGAGCAGTACTTC

V gene: TRBV4-1
clone size: -
J gene: TRBJ2-2
D gene: TRBD1
CDR3 protein: CASSPGQGTGELFF
CDR3 DNA: TGCGCCAGCAGCCCGGGACAGGGTACCGGGGAGCTGTTTTTT

V gene: TRBV7-3
clone size: -
J gene: TRBJ2-3
D gene: TRBD2
CDR3 protein: CASSLGAGGPKDTQYF
CDR3 DNA: TGTGCCAGCTCCTTGGGGGCGGGGGGGCCGAAAGATACGCAGTATTTT

V gene: TRBV7-3
clone size: -
J gene: TRBJ2-5
D gene: TRBD1
CDR3 protein: CASRLTGKETQYF
CDR3 DNA: TGTGCCAGCAGGTTGACAGGGAAAGAGACCCAGTACTTC

V gene: TRBV7-9
clone size: -
J gene: TRBJ1-3
D gene: -
CDR3 protein: CASSPGNRAPGNTIYF
CDR3 DNA: TGTGCCAGCAGCCCGGGAAACAGGGCCCCTGGAAACACCATATATTTT

V gene: TRBV18
clone size: once
J gene: TRBJ2-5
D gene: TRBD2
CDR3 protein: CASSPPGTSMETQYF
CDR3 DNA: TGTGCCAGCTCACCCCCCGGGACTAGTATGGAGACCCAGTACTTC

V gene: TRBV6-6
clone size: -
J gene: TRBJ2-3
D gene: TRBD1
CDR3 protein: CASSLRQGSTDTQYF
CDR3 DNA: TGTGCCAGCAGCCTCCGACAGGGGAGCACAGATACGCAGTATTTT

V gene: TRBV5-1
clone size: -
J gene: TRBJ1-2
D gene: -
CDR3 protein: CASSRDYYGYTF
CDR3 DNA: TGCGCCAGCAGCCGTGACTACTATGGCTACACCTTC

V gene: TRBV2
clone size: -
J gene: TRBJ1-6
D gene: -
CDR3 protein: CASSEGRKGALHF
CDR3 DNA: TGTGCCAGCAGTGAGGGGCGGAAGGGCGCCCTCCACTTT

V gene: TRBV5-1
clone size: -
J gene: TRBJ2-5
D gene: TRBD1
CDR3 protein: CASSLETGEETQYF
CDR3 DNA: TGCGCCAGCAGCTTAGAAACAGGGGAAGAGACCCAGTACTTC

V gene: TRBV7-9
clone size: -
J gene: TRBJ2-5
D gene: -
CDR3 protein: CASSSEVSPTQYF
CDR3 DNA: TGTGCCAGCAGCTCAGAGGTGAGCCCGACCCAGTACTTC

V gene: TRBV15
clone size: few
J gene: TRBJ1-4
D gene: -
CDR3 protein: CATSLGTSREKLFF
CDR3 DNA: TGTGCCACCAGTCTAGGGACTTCCAGGGAAAAACTGTTTTTT

V gene: TRBV30
clone size: -
J gene: TRBJ2-3
D gene: TRBD2
CDR3 protein: CAWSVTGGAQDTQYF
CDR3 DNA: TGTGCCTGGAGTGTAACCGGGGGGGCCCAAGATACGCAGTATTTT

V gene: TRBV7-3
clone size: -
J gene: TRBJ1-1
D gene: TRBD1
CDR3 protein: CASSPAPPGQGNTEAFF
CDR3 DNA: TGTGCCAGCAGCCCGGCCCCGCCGGGACAGGGGAACACTGAAGCTTTCTTT

V gene: TRBV7-6
clone size: -
J gene: TRBJ2-7
D gene: TRBD1
CDR3 protein: CASSTRTGVYEQYF
CDR3 DNA: TGTGCCAGCAGCACTCGGACAGGGGTTTACGAGCAGTACTTC

V gene: TRBV19
clone size: once
J gene: TRBJ2-7
D gene: -
CDR3 protein: CASSIGGGTEQYF
CDR3 DNA: TGTGCCAGTAGTATAGGTGGGGGGACCGAGCAGTACTTC

V gene: TRBV6-1
clone size: once
J gene: TRBJ2-3
D gene: TRBD2
CDR3 protein: CASKREGQTDTQYF
CDR3 DNA: TGTGCCAGCAAACGGGAGGGCCAGACAGATACGCAGTATTTT

V gene: TRBV5-1
clone size: -
J gene: TRBJ2-5
D gene: -
CDR3 protein: CASSLALGEETQYF
CDR3 DNA: TGCGCCAGCAGCTTGGCCCTAGGGGAAGAGACCCAGTACTTC

V gene: TRBV25-1
clone size: -
J gene: TRBJ2-2
D gene: -
CDR3 protein: CASSPRGSNTGELFF
CDR3 DNA: TGTGCCAGCAGTCCAAGAGGGTCGAACACCGGGGAGCTGTTTTTT

V gene: TRBV7-3
clone size: -
J gene: TRBJ2-1
D gene: TRBD2
CDR3 protein: CASSLFVSGEDEQFF
CDR3 DNA: TGTGCCAGCAGCTTATTCGTTAGCGGGGAGGATGAGCAGTTCTTC

V gene: TRBV15
clone size: -
J gene: TRBJ1-2
D gene: -
CDR3 protein: CATSRVGGAFNYGYTF
CDR3 DNA: TGTGCCACCAGCAGAGTTGGCGGAGCTTTTAACTATGGCTACACCTTC

V gene: TRBV6-5
clone size: few
J gene: TRBJ1-1
D gene: -
CDR3 protein: CASSSAGAGDTEAFF
CDR3 DNA: TGTGCCAGCAGTTCCGCAGGAGCCGGGGACACTGAAGCTTTCTTT

V gene: TRBV5-4
clone size: -
J gene: TRBJ2-1
D gene: TRBD2
CDR3 protein: CASSLSGGAENEQFF
CDR3 DNA: TGTGCCAGCAGCTTGAGCGGGGGGGCCGAAAATGAGCAGTTCTTC

V gene: TRBV5-1
clone size: -
J gene: TRBJ1-2
D gene: -
CDR3 protein: CASSWAGDGYTF
CDR3 DNA: TGCGCCAGCAGCTGGGCAGGGGATGGCTACACCTTC

V gene: TRBV5-4
clone size: few
J gene: TRBJ2-7
D gene: -
CDR3 protein: CASSSGQSYEQYF
CDR3 DNA: TGTGCCAGCAGCAGTGGACAGTCTTACGAGCAGTACTTC

V gene: TRBV5-1
clone size: -
J gene: TRBJ2-3
D gene: -
CDR3 protein: CASSLYRTAASTDTQYF
CDR3 DNA: TGCGCCAGCAGCTTGTATCGGACAGCCGCTAGCACAGATACGCAGTATTTT

V gene: TRBV5-1
clone size: -
J gene: TRBJ1-2
D gene: -
CDR3 protein: CASSLSAGVNYGYTF
CDR3 DNA: TGCGCCAGCAGCTTGTCAGCGGGGGTTAACTATGGCTACACCTTC

V gene: TRBV10-3
clone size: -
J gene: TRBJ2-5
D gene: TRBD2
CDR3 protein: CAISGAGLAPQETQYF
CDR3 DNA: TGTGCCATCAGCGGGGCGGGACTAGCGCCTCAAGAGACCCAGTACTTC

V gene: TRBV4-2
clone size: once
J gene: TRBJ2-3
D gene: -
CDR3 protein: CASSQDLGGQDTQYF
CDR3 DNA: TGTGCCAGCAGCCAAGATCTGGGGGGGCAAGATACGCAGTATTTT

V gene: TRBV10-1
clone size: few
J gene: TRBJ2-2
D gene: -
CDR3 protein: CASSLSTGELFF
CDR3 DNA: TGCGCCAGCAGTCTGTCTACCGGGGAGCTGTTTTTT

V gene: TRBV28
clone size: few
J gene: TRBJ2-7
D gene: -
CDR3 protein: CASSLFGSYEQYF
CDR3 DNA: TGTGCCAGCAGTTTATTTGGCAGCTACGAGCAGTACTTC

V gene: TRBV19
clone size: -
J gene: TRBJ2-4
D gene: TRBD2
CDR3 protein: CASSMTGRQAFSGAKNIQYF
CDR3 DNA: TGTGCCAGTAGTATGACGGGTCGCCAGGCCTTTAGCGGGGCCAAAAACATTCAGTACTTC

V gene: TRBV7-9
clone size: once
J gene: TRBJ2-5
D gene: TRBD2
CDR3 protein: CASSTLAGGLQTQYF
CDR3 DNA: TGTGCCAGCAGCACACTAGCGGGGGGGCTGCAGACCCAGTACTTC

V gene: TRBV5-1
clone size: -
J gene: TRBJ2-4
D gene: TRBD2
CDR3 protein: CASSLRLAGALKNIQYF
CDR3 DNA: TGCGCCAGCAGCCTCAGACTAGCGGGAGCCCTGAAAAACATTCAGTACTTC

V gene: TRBV7-8
clone size: -
J gene: TRBJ2-7
D gene: -
CDR3 protein: CASSLASEGAPTDEQYF
CDR3 DNA: TGTGCCAGCAGCTTAGCCTCCGAAGGGGCTCCTACGGACGAGCAGTACTTC

V gene: TRBV6-1
clone size: -
J gene: TRBJ2-5
D gene: -
CDR3 protein: CASSRDNQETQYF
CDR3 DNA: TGTGCCAGCAGCCGGGACAACCAAGAGACCCAGTACTTC

V gene: TRBV6-5
clone size: -
J gene: TRBJ1-2
D gene: TRBD1
CDR3 protein: CASTRPGGHGYTF
CDR3 DNA: TGTGCCAGCACCCGGCCAGGGGGCCACGGCTACACCTTC

V gene: TRBV6-5
clone size: -
J gene: TRBJ2-7
D gene: -
CDR3 protein: CASSYSERYEQYF
CDR3 DNA: TGTGCCAGCAGTTACTCCGAGCGGTACGAGCAGTACTTC

V gene: TRBV25-1
clone size: once
J gene: TRBJ1-4
D gene: TRBD1
CDR3 protein: CATQGAANEKLFF
CDR3 DNA: TGTGCCACTCAGGGGGCGGCTAATGAAAAACTGTTTTTT

V gene: TRBV27
clone size: -
J gene: TRBJ1-4
D gene: -
CDR3 protein: CASSLGRTNEKLFF
CDR3 DNA: TGTGCCAGCAGTCTGGGGCGGACTAATGAAAAACTGTTTTTT

V gene: TRBV20-1
clone size: -
J gene: TRBJ2-3
D gene: -
CDR3 protein: CSALTDTQYF
CDR3 DNA: TGCAGTGCTCTAACAGATACGCAGTATTTT

V gene: TRBV6-6
clone size: few
J gene: TRBJ2-1
D gene: TRBD2
CDR3 protein: CASSSRPSGEYNEQFF
CDR3 DNA: TGTGCCAGCAGTTCGAGACCTAGCGGGGAGTACAATGAGCAGTTCTTC

V gene: TRBV19
clone size: -
J gene: TRBJ1-1
D gene: TRBD1
CDR3 protein: CASSITGTGALNTEAFF
CDR3 DNA: TGTGCCAGTAGTATCACCGGGACAGGGGCTTTGAACACTGAAGCTTTCTTT

V gene: TRBV4-1
clone size: -
J gene: TRBJ1-1
D gene: -
CDR3 protein: CASSQLGQGAEAFF
CDR3 DNA: TGCGCCAGCAGCCAACTGGGGCAGGGTGCTGAAGCTTTCTTT

V gene: TRBV5-1
clone size: few
J gene: TRBJ2-7
D gene: -
CDR3 protein: CASSLGQVYEQYF
CDR3 DNA: TGCGCCAGCAGCTTGGGACAGGTCTACGAGCAGTACTTC

V gene: TRBV19
clone size: -
J gene: TRBJ1-5
D gene: -
CDR3 protein: CASSARGGFSNQPQHF
CDR3 DNA: TGTGCCAGTAGTGCCAGGGGAGGGTTCAGCAATCAGCCCCAGCATTTT

V gene: TRBV9
clone size: few
J gene: TRBJ1-6
D gene: -
CDR3 protein: CASSEGDRDNSPLHF
CDR3 DNA: TGTGCCAGCAGCGAGGGGGACCGAGATAATTCACCCCTCCACTTT